The clone carrying this TCR beta chain was counted a few times. The source of the sample is a study of T cells of healthy individuals. TCRdb re-called the 5' RACE reads with MiXCR, one entry per CDR3 protein. The data show about 60,000 distinct CDR3 sequences, around 15% seen once. The CDR3 contains 13 residues. Germline CDR1 reads MNHNS; CDR2 reads SASEGT. The J segment lost 10 bases and the V segment lost 4 bases, leaving 8 bases of the junction unmatched. The sequence came from a human donor in good health. The chain uses TRBV6-1 and TRBJ1-2; 8 bases match TRBD1. CDR3 loop: CASSGGDRSVYTF. The CDR3 nucleotides read TGTGCCAGCAGTGGAGGGGACAGGAGTGTCTACACCTTC.